This T cell receptor (beta chain) was documented in a study of OX40 agonist ivuxolimab in advanced cancers. Study observations and caveats: Clonal expansion from baseline to week 6 occurred in both CD4+ and CD8+ T cells.

On this clone itself: Its antigen is unidentified.

This table comes from immunoSEQ multiplex PCR, and its TCRdb copy is limited to in-frame clones, with some not included. The data contain more than 45,000 clones, 88% of them singletons. CDR1 and CDR2 from the germline V gene are MNHEY and SMNVEV (reference sequence). The CDR3 length is 14 residues. Trimming stripped 6 bases from V and 5 bases from J, with 11 bases between. Sequences were derived from CD4+ or CD8+ T cells sorted from blood, sampled in a trial of the OX40 agonist ivuxolimab. J is TRBJ2-6 and V is TRBV27; D is uncertain. The TCR originated in an adult with an advanced solid tumor such as melanoma, head and neck, liver or kidney cancer. DNA for the CDR3: TGTGCCAGCAGACCCGTAGGTTGGGCCAACGTCCTGACTTTC. This translates into CASRPVGWANVLTF. Full variable domain (missing parts from reference TRBV27 and TRBJ2-6): EAQVTQNPRYLITVTGKKLTVTCSQNMNHEYMSWYRQDPGLGLRQIYYSMNVEVTDKGDVPEGYKVSRKEKRNFPLILESPSPNQTSLYFCASRPVGWANVLTFGAGSRLTVL.